This T cell receptor beta chain was observed in a study of long-term antiretroviral therapy in people with HIV. The V gene lost 7 bases and the J gene lost 2 bases, with 19 bases spanning the gap. CDR3 length equals 16 residues. From germline, CDR1 is LNHNV and CDR2 YYDKDF (reference sequence). It was version v3.0 of the immunoSEQ assay that was run at survey level. Clones were sequenced by immunoSEQ multiplex PCR, and TCRdb holds only the in-frame ones, with some missing. The sample contains approximately 26,000 clones, around 84% of which appear only once. A few counts support this clone. Source: unsorted PBMCs, taken 0.4 years after starting antiretroviral therapy. The receptor was isolated from a man younger than 30 with HIV. The V call is TRBV15, the J call TRBJ2-3; possible D gene TRBD2, 5 bases. The CDR3 loop is CATTRRLAVPTDTQYF. CDR3 DNA sequence: TGTGCCACCACCCGGCGGCTAGCCGTTCCCACAGATACGCAGTATTTT.